This passage covers 5 T cell receptor beta chains from one sample sequenced in a study of shared clonotypes between healthy human individuals. Selected positively for CCR7 and CD45RO-negative, naive CD8 cells excluded terminally differentiated effector memory CD45RA+ cells. Sequencing was performed with immunoSEQ multiplex PCR; in TCRdb, only in-frame clones are kept and a portion is missing. The table includes 2 million or so clones, roughly 95% detected once. What was sequenced was naive CD8+ T cells sorted from blood. The origin of the receptors is a young man in good health.

The rearrangement links TRBV6-5 to TRBJ2-5, with a possible D match to TRBD2 (5 bases). The length of the CDR3 is 14 residues. The V end lost 3 bases, the J end lost 3 bases, and 11 bases lay between the germline ends. Germline lookup yields CDR1 MNHEY and CDR2 SVGAGI. CDR3 protein: CASSYSLAKETQYF. CDR3 coding DNA: TGTGCCAGCAGTTATAGCCTAGCCAAAGAGACCCAGTACTTC.

The V gene is TRBV29-1, the J gene TRBJ2-1; 7 positions match TRBD1. This CDR3 has 14 residues. Germline V gene data show CDR1 as SQVTM and CDR2 as ANQGSEA. The junction had 13 bases not matched to a gene; V was cut back by 6 bases and J by 8 bases. For the CDR3, the DNA is TGCAGCGTGGTGGCGGCAGGGGGTTATGATGAGCAGTTCTTC. Its translation is CSVVAAGGYDEQFF.

Written as DNA, the CDR3 is TGTGCCAGCAGCCTCGCACTAGCGGGCCCTAACAATGAGCAGTTCTTC. Residues: CASSLALAGPNNEQFF. V usage is TRBV14 and J usage is TRBJ2-1; 9 nucleotides align to TRBD2. The CDR3 consists of 16 residues. CDR1 is SGHDN, CDR2 FVKESK, per germline. The J segment lost 5 bases and the V segment lost 4 bases, leaving 9 bases of the junction unmatched.

CDR3: CATSTSPGQGGTQYF. For the CDR3, the DNA is TGTGCCACCAGCACCTCTCCGGGACAGGGGGGGACCCAGTACTTC. V and J are TRBV15 and TRBJ2-5; 11 positions match TRBD1. Germline values: CDR1 LNHNV, CDR2 YYDKDF (reference sequence). This CDR3 has 15 amino acids. After removal of 4 bases from V and 7 bases from J, the junction contained 8 bases not matched to a gene.

The rearrangement uses TRBV27 and TRBJ1-1; D call uncertain. Trimming removed 0 bases at V and 11 bases at J, with 16 bases between. CDR1 is MNHEY and CDR2 is SMNVEV in the germline V gene (reference sequence). The CDR3 is made up of 14 amino acids. The CDR3 sequence: CASSLSRSRADAFF. The DNA of the CDR3 is TGTGCCAGCAGTTTATCGAGGTCCCGAGCCGATGCTTTCTTT.